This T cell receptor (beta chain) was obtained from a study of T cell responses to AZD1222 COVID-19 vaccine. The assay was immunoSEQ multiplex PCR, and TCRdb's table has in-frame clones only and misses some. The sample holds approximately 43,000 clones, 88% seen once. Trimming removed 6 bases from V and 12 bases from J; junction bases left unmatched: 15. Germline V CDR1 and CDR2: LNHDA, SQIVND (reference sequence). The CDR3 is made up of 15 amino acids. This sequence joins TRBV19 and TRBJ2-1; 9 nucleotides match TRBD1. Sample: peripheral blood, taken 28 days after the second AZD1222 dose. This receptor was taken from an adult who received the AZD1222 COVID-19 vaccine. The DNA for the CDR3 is TGTGCCAGTAGAGGACCGGGACAGGGCCTACAGGGGCAGTTCTTC. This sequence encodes CASRGPGQGLQGQFF.